The entry that follows covers one T cell receptor beta chain sequence. Its matching antigen is unknown. The data originate from a study of graft-versus-host responses after intestinal transplantation. On the study more broadly: Transplants given to recipients were multivisceral, liver-intestinal, or isolated intestinal. General study points: GvH clonotypes were identified within recipient marrow, with a subset emerging first in ileum or blood.

Clones were read by immunoSEQ multiplex PCR, and TCRdb kept only the in-frame ones, dropping some. The sample records about 39,000 clones, 90% to 95% being singletons. This CDR3 region has 16 residues. The ends lost 3 bases at V and 3 bases at J; junction bases unmatched: 8. CDR1 LGHNA and CDR2 YSLEER come from the germline V gene. Here the sequenced sample was unstimulated CD8+ T cells sorted from spleen or lymph node cells, taken before transplant. The receptor was derived from a human donor who was the organ donor for an intestinal transplant. V is TRBV4-3 and J is TRBJ2-1; 7 bases align to TRBD1. CDR3 DNA: TGCGCCAGCAGCCACGGACGGGACAGCCTCTACAATGAGCAGTTCTTC. Amino acids: CASSHGRDSLYNEQFF.